The 26 T cell receptor beta chains listed next were all sequenced from one sample in a study of T cells in localized non-small cell lung cancer. The protocol was immunoSEQ multiplex PCR, while the TCRdb copy is restricted to in-frame clones and leaves out a portion. This sample carries around 79,000 clones, 80% of them seen once, and the ten largest clones take 15% to 20%. The specimen comprised PBMCs, sampled before any cancer treatment. The receptors come from a man aged 40 to 75 with stage II squamous cell lung carcinoma.

This clone was counted only a few times. The chain couples TRBV30 to TRBJ2-1; TRBD2 is a possible D gene (5 bases). This CDR3 contains 14 residues. Trimming pared 6 bases from V and 4 bases from J, leaving 16 bases between. Germline V lookup: CDR1 GTSNPN, CDR2 SVGIG (reference sequence). As DNA, the CDR3 is TGTGCCTGCCCCTCGGGGTTTGAATACAATGAGCAGTTCTTC. This encodes CACPSGFEYNEQFF.

This chain uses TRBV9 with TRBJ1-1; D is perhaps TRBD1 (5 bases). This CDR3 comprises 15 residues. Germline CDR1 reads SGDLS; CDR2 reads YYNGEE. V shed 7 bases and J shed 1 base, with 17 bases lying between them. DNA for the CDR3: TGTGCCAGCGGCCCCACCCGGACAAAGAACACTGAAGCTTTCTTT. Translating gives CASGPTRTKNTEAFF.

This chain links TRBV6-6 with TRBJ1-1, with D possibly being TRBD1 (6 bases). Germline CDR1 MNHNY, CDR2 SVGAGI (reference sequence). This CDR3 has 15 residues. Between the trimmed V and J ends, which lost 6 bases and 6 bases, there was a span of 20 bases. CDR3 nucleotides: TGTGCCAGCAGGGCTCCCGGGGGGCGCTTCCCTGAAGCTTTCTTT. Its protein product is CASRAPGGRFPEAFF.

The rearrangement links TRBV6-1 to TRBJ1-1; TRBD1 matches at 8 bases. The CDR3 is 13 residues long. The J segment lost 3 bases and the V segment lost 5 bases, leaving 2 bases of the junction unmatched. CDR1 and CDR2 from the germline V gene are MNHNS and SASEGT. DNA for the CDR3: TGTGCCAGCAGTAACAGGGGGGACACTGAAGCTTTCTTT. Translation: CASSNRGDTEAFF.

The chain recombines TRBV5-4 with TRBJ2-7; D possibly corresponds to TRBD1 (5 bases). The CDR3 runs to 14 residues. Germline CDR1 reads SGHNT; CDR2 reads YYREEE (reference sequence). With 4 bases removed from V and 2 bases from J, the gap between germline ends came to 13 bases. CDR3 residues: CASSLPGPPYEQYF. CDR3 coding DNA: TGTGCCAGCAGCCTTCCAGGGCCCCCCTACGAGCAGTACTTC.

This chain uses TRBV28 with TRBJ2-3, with 8 bases fitting TRBD2. The CDR3 spans 17 residues. The V and J ends lost 3 bases and 1 base, in that order; junction bases with no gene match: 9. The germline gives CDR1 MDHEN, CDR2 SYDVKM. The CDR3 loop is CASSFGGGLVRTDTQYF. The CDR3 nucleotides are TGTGCCAGCAGTTTCGGGGGGGGACTAGTTCGCACAGATACGCAGTATTTT. The full variable domain, in which reference TRBV28 and TRBJ2-3 provide the parts outside the CDR3, is DVKVTQSSRYLVKRTGEKVFLECVQDMDHENMFWYRQDPGLGLRLIYFSYDVKMKEKGDIPEGYSVSREKKERFSLILESASTNQTSMYLCASSFGGGLVRTDTQYFGPGTRLTVL.

J is TRBJ2-7 and V is TRBV10-1, with TRBD2 matching 7 bases. The germline V gene has CDR1 WNHNN and CDR2 SYGVQD (reference sequence). The ends lost 6 bases at V and 2 bases at J; junction bases unmatched: 4. This CDR3 has 13 residues. CDR3 DNA sequence: TGCGCCAGCAGCGGGACTAATACCTACGAGCAGTACTTC. This codes for CASSGTNTYEQYF.

J is TRBJ2-1 and V is TRBV13; 11 nucleotides agree with TRBD1. Trimming took 5 bases from V and 3 from J; bases not matched to a gene: 6. Germline CDR1 is PRHDT and CDR2 is FYEKMQ (reference sequence). CDR3 length: 16 residues. CDR3 in amino acids: CASSARGTGGYNEQFF. The CDR3 DNA reads as TGTGCCAGCAGCGCAAGGGGGACAGGGGGCTACAATGAGCAGTTCTTC.

The rearrangement uses TRBV5-1 and TRBJ1-1; D is ambiguous. CDR1 and CDR2 (germline): SGHRS, YFSETQ. The CDR3 is 14 residues long. The V and J ends lost 2 bases and 2 bases respectively, with 10 bases between them. The CDR3 coding sequence is TGCGCCAGCAGCTTTTCAACCTACAACACTGAAGCTTTCTTT. It encodes CASSFSTYNTEAFF.

J is TRBJ1-1 and V is TRBV6-5; D gene unclear. V lost 6 bases, J lost 1 base, and 12 bases lay in between. Germline assignment: CDR1 MNHEY and CDR2 SVGAGI. CDR3 size: 14 residues. CDR3: CASSSPSRNTEAFF. CDR3 DNA: TGTGCCAGCAGCTCACCGTCTCGGAACACTGAAGCTTTCTTT.

The rearrangement uses TRBV27 and TRBJ2-1; TRBD1 aligns across 9 bases. Unmatched junction bases numbered 5, after V lost 5 bases and J lost 0 bases. CDR1 and CDR2 from the germline V gene are MNHEY and SMNVEV (reference sequence). There are 16 residues in the CDR3. CDR3 nucleotide sequence: TGTGCCAGCAGTGCGACGACAGGGGGCTCCTACAATGAGCAGTTCTTC. Translating gives CASSATTGGSYNEQFF.

The chain has TRBV7-9 and TRBJ2-5; 8 positions match TRBD2. The CDR3 length is 13 residues. The trim removed 5 bases at V and 5 bases at J, leaving 4 bases unmatched. The germline V gene has CDR1 SEHNR and CDR2 FQNEAQ (reference sequence). The CDR3 is CASSPSSGETQYF. DNA of the CDR3: TGTGCCAGCAGCCCCTCTAGCGGGGAGACCCAGTACTTC.

V and J are TRBV28 and TRBJ2-7, with 11 bases lining up with TRBD2. The germline gives CDR1 MDHEN, CDR2 SYDVKM. This CDR3 spans 15 amino acids. V gave up 6 bases and J gave up 0 bases; unmatched junction bases: 4. The CDR3 coding sequence is TGTGCCAGCAGGGCTAGCGGGAGGAACTCCTACGAGCAGTACTTC. This encodes CASRASGRNSYEQYF.

The CDR3 DNA reads as TGTGCCAGCAGCTCCGGGACAGGGATGGAAACCTACGAGCAGTACTTC. Encoded protein: CASSSGTGMETYEQYF. The chain links TRBV5-4 to TRBJ2-7; 9 bases fit TRBD1. Looked up from germline, CDR1 is SGHNT and CDR2 is YYREEE (reference sequence). The junction had 9 bases not matched to a gene; V was cut back by 3 bases and J by 2 bases. CDR3 size: 16 residues. Variable domain in full (rest from reference TRBV5-4 and TRBJ2-7): ETGVTQSPTHLIKTRGQQVTLRCSSQSGHNTVSWYQQALGQGPQFIFQYYREEENGRGNFPPRFSGLQFPNYSSELNVNALELDDSALYLCASSSGTGMETYEQYFGPGTRLTVT.

This clone was counted once. The V and J genes are TRBV28 and TRBJ1-5, with 7 bases fitting TRBD1. Germline V gene lookup returns CDR1 MDHEN and CDR2 SYDVKM. The V segment lost 6 bases and the J segment 0 bases; nucleotides outside the gene matches: 5. This CDR3 has 15 residues. CDR3 protein: CASRTGAYSNQPQHF. As DNA, the CDR3 is TGTGCCAGCAGAACAGGGGCTTATAGCAATCAGCCCCAGCATTTT.

J is TRBJ2-7 and V is TRBV25-1, with D uncertain. This CDR3 region has 12 residues. Germline V gene lookup returns CDR1 MGHDK and CDR2 SYGVNS. V was clipped by 3 bases and J by 0 bases, with 3 bases between them. DNA of the CDR3: TGTGCCAGCAGTGAGAACTCCTACGAGCAGTACTTC. Translating it yields CASSENSYEQYF.

Only one count was recorded for this clone. The chain links TRBV7-9 to TRBJ2-5, with TRBD1 matching over 10 bases. The CDR3 covers 15 residues. Germline V gene data show CDR1 as SEHNR and CDR2 as FQNEAQ (reference sequence). V shed 3 bases, J shed 4 bases, and the junction held 5 bases outside the gene matches. The CDR3: CASSFRQGAGETQYF. CDR3 coding DNA: TGTGCCAGCAGCTTTCGACAGGGGGCGGGAGAGACCCAGTACTTC.

This clone was detected only once. The chain couples TRBV6-1 to TRBJ2-1; D call uncertain. CDR1 MNHNS and CDR2 SASEGT come from the germline V gene. CDR3 length: 10 amino acids. Trimming removed 7 bases from V and 9 bases from J, with 7 bases in between. The CDR3, as DNA: TGTGCCAGCATAGGACCTGAGCAGTTCTTC. It specifies CASIGPEQFF.

This clone has just a few counts. The chain is built from TRBV4-2 and TRBJ2-7; TRBD1 matches 12 bases. The CDR3 contains 15 residues. After removal of 5 bases from V and 2 bases from J, the junction contained 4 bases not matched to a gene. Germline-derived CDR1 and CDR2 are LGHNA and YNFKEQ. This chain's CDR3 is CASSGGTGGPYEQYF. CDR3 coding DNA: TGTGCCAGCAGCGGCGGGACAGGGGGCCCCTACGAGCAGTACTTC.

This sequence joins TRBV7-8 and TRBJ2-3; no clear D gene. The CDR3 covers 14 residues. CDR1 is SGHVS and CDR2 is FQNEAQ in the germline V gene. The ends were cut back, 6 bases at V and 2 bases at J, with 12 bases in the middle. The CDR3 loop reads CASRRLLSTDTQYF. In DNA form, the CDR3 reads TGTGCCAGCAGGAGACTTTTGTCCACAGATACGCAGTATTTT.

About this clone: The junction departs from the called germline gene at one end, perhaps through a read error. V gene TRBV7-7 combines with J gene TRBJ2-5; D call uncertain. The CDR3 is 14 residues long. The germline gives CDR1 SSHAT, CDR2 FNYEAQ (reference sequence). The CDR3 nucleotides are TGTGCTAGCAGCTTTAGTAGTCAGTCAGAGACCCAGTACTTC. Translation gives CASSFSSQSETQYF. Complete variable domain (other parts from reference TRBV7-7 and TRBJ2-5): GAGVSQSPRYKVTKRGQDVTLRCDPISSHATLYWYQQALGQGPEFLTYFNYEAQPDKSGLPSDRFSAERPEGSISTLTIQRTEQRDSAMYRCASSFSSQSETQYFGPGTRLLVL.

This chain links TRBV9 with TRBJ2-4; D is unresolved. Per germline, CDR1 SGDLS and CDR2 YYNGEE. The CDR3 covers 15 residues. V lost 0 bases to trimming and J lost 6 bases, with 13 bases between them. In DNA, the CDR3 is TGTGCCAGCAGCGTAGCCCCGACCGAGGTAAACATTCAGTACTTC. Residues: CASSVAPTEVNIQYF.

The chain joins TRBV20-1 to TRBJ2-7; maybe TRBD1 (5 bases). The CDR3 has 10 residues. The V gene's germline CDR1 is DFQATT and CDR2 SNEGSKA (reference sequence). This CDR3 reads CRPGTYEQYF. The CDR3 DNA follows: TGCAGACCAGGGACCTACGAGCAGTACTTC.

The rearrangement joins TRBV6-5 to TRBJ1-1, with D uncertain. Per germline, CDR1 MNHEY and CDR2 SVGAGI. CDR3 length: 13 amino acids. V dropped 6 bases and J dropped 1 base, with 9 bases sitting between them. CDR3 DNA: TGTGCCAGCAGAGAACCGGGGAACACTGAAGCTTTCTTT. As protein: CASREPGNTEAFF.

The rearrangement links TRBV20-1 to TRBJ2-7; possible D gene TRBD2, 5 bases. Trimming took off 5 bases at V and 6 bases at J, with 11 bases between the two ends. The germline CDR1 and CDR2 sequences are DFQATT and SNEGSKA (reference sequence). The length of the CDR3 is 11 residues. For the CDR3, the DNA is TGCAGTGCTCCGGACTGGCCCGAGCAGTACTTC. Translated, it gives CSAPDWPEQYF.

V and J are TRBV27 and TRBJ2-4, with D unclear. The CDR3 length is 14 residues. Trimming cost V 5 bases and J 13 bases, with 21 bases left between them. Germline V gene lookup returns CDR1 MNHEY and CDR2 SMNVEV (reference sequence). The CDR3 region has the DNA TGTGCCAGCAGTCCCAATGGTCGGCCGGGCGACCAGTACTTC. This encodes CASSPNGRPGDQYF.